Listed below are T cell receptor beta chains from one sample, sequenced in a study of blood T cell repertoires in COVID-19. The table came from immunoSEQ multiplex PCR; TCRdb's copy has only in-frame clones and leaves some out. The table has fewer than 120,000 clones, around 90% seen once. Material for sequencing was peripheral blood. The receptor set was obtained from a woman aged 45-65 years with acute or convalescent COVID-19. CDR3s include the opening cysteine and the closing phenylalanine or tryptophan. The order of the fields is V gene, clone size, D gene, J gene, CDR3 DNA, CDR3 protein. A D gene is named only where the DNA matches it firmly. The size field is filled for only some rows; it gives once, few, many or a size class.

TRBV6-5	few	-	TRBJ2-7	TGTGCCAGCAGTTACTCTTTTCGGGAGAGGGTCTACGAGCAGTACTTC	CASSYSFRERVYEQYF
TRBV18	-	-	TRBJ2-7	TGTGCCAGCTCCCAGGGGACGGCAAAGATCTACGAGCAGTACTTC	CASSQGTAKIYEQYF
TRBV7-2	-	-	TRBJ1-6	TGTGCCAGCAGCTTAGGGAGCAATAATTCACCCCTCCACTTT	CASSLGSNNSPLHF
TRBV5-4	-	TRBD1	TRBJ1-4	TGTGCCAGCAGCTTGGGGGGACAGGCTCCAACTAATGAAAAACTGTTTTTT	CASSLGGQAPTNEKLFF
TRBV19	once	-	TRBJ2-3	TGTGCCAGTAGTATCCGCGCAGATACGCAGTATTTT	CASSIRADTQYF
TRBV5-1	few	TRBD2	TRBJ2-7	TGCGCCAGCAGCTTGCTAGCGGGAGGTTTGGACGAGCAGTACTTC	CASSLLAGGLDEQYF
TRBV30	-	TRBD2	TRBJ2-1	TGTGCCTGGAGTCGAGGACTAGCGAAAGAGCAGTTCTTC	CAWSRGLAKEQFF
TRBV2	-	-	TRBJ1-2	TGTGCCAGCAGTGACTGGTCAGGCAGGGGAACTAACTATGGCTACACCTTC	CASSDWSGRGTNYGYTF
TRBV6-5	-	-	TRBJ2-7	TGTGCCAGCAGTTACTCGAGGGTTTCCGAGCAGTACTTC	CASSYSRVSEQYF
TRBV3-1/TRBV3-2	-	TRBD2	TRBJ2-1	TGTGCCAGCAGCCAGGGACTAGCGGGGCCCTTGCATGAGCAGTTCTTC	CASSQGLAGPLHEQFF
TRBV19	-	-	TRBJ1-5	TGTGCCAGTAGTATTCGCAAGCAAAATCAGCCCCAGCATTTT	CASSIRKQNQPQHF
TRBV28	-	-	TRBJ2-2	TGTGCCAGCAGTCCCGGCCTAGGCCCTGGGGAGCTGTTTTTT	CASSPGLGPGELFF
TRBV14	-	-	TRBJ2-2	TGTGCCAGCAGCCGAAGTTGGCGACAGGGAGGCACCGGGGAGCTGTTTTTT	CASSRSWRQGGTGELFF
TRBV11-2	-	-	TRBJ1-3	TGTGCCAGCAGCCCAGCGGGGATCGGAAACACCATATATTTT	CASSPAGIGNTIYF
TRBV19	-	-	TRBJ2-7	TGTGCCAGTAGTTCCTCGGCCCTGCCTCAGGGTTCCTACGAGCAGTACTTC	CASSSSALPQGSYEQYF
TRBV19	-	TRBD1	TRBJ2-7	TGTGCCAGTAGTATCTCTTTCGGACAGGGTACCTACGAGCAGTACTTC	CASSISFGQGTYEQYF
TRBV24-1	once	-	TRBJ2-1	TGTGCCACCAGTGATTTAAAGGGTGGGAGCCGTCGGTTCTTC	CATSDLKGGSRRFF
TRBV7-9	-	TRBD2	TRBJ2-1	TGTGCCAGCAGCTTAGTCGTCCGACTAGCGGGAGAGTACAATGAGCAGTTCTTC	CASSLVVRLAGEYNEQFF
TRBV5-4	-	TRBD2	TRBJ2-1	TGTGCCAGCAGCTCCCGGACTAGCGGGGGATACAATGAGCAGTTCTTC	CASSSRTSGGYNEQFF
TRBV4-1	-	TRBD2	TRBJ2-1	TGCGCCAGCAGCCGAGAGACTAGCGCGGGATACAATGAGCAGTTCTTC	CASSRETSAGYNEQFF
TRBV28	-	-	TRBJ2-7	TGTGCCAGCAGTTTTTGGGGCTCCGAGCAGTACTTC	CASSFWGSEQYF
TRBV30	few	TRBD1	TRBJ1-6	TGTGCCTGGAATACAGGGGTGAATTCACCCCTCCACTTT	CAWNTGVNSPLHF
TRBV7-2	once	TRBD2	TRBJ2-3	TGTGCCAGCAGACTAGCGGGGGGGACAGATACGCAGTATTTT	CASRLAGGTDTQYF
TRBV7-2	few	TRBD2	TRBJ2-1	TGTGCCAGCAGCTTCCCGGGACTAGGGGCCAATGAGCAGTTCTTC	CASSFPGLGANEQFF
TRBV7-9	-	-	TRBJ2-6	TGTGCCAGCAGCTTAGGAGGCCTCTCTGGGGCCAACGTCCTGACTTTC	CASSLGGLSGANVLTF
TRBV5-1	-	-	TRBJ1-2	TGCGCCAGCAGCTTGTCCCCCGCAGGTGTGGACTATGGCTACACCTTC	CASSLSPAGVDYGYTF
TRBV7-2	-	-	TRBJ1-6	TGTGCCAGCAGCTTAGACACCGATTCACCCCTCCACTTT	CASSLDTDSPLHF
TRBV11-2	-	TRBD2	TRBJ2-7	TGTGCCAGCAGCTTAGCAGCCGGGACTAGCGTCTACGAGCAGTACTTC	CASSLAAGTSVYEQYF
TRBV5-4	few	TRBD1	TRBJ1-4	TGTGCCAGCAGCTCCCCAGGGGTGACAGGGACCGAAAAACTGTTTTTT	CASSSPGVTGTEKLFF
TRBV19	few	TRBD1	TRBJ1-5	TGTGCCAGTACTCGGGGACAGGGAAATCAGCCCCAGCATTTT	CASTRGQGNQPQHF
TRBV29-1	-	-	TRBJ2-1	TGCAGCGTTGTACGGGAGACGTCCTACAATGAGCAGTTCTTC	CSVVRETSYNEQFF
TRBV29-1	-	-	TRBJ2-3	TGCAGCGTTGAAACGGGGACAGATACGCAGTATTTT	CSVETGTDTQYF
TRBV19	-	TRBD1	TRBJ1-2	TGTGCCAGTAGTACCGACAGGGGGGCTTATGGCTACACCTTC	CASSTDRGAYGYTF
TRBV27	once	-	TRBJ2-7	TGTGCCAGCAGTTCGGGGTGGAGCTCCTACGAGCAGTACTTC	CASSSGWSSYEQYF
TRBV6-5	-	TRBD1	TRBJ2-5	TGTGCCAGCAGTTACGACAGGGCGGGAGAGACCCAGTACTTC	CASSYDRAGETQYF
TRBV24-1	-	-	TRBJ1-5	TGTGCCACCGAGGAGGCAACCGATCAGCCCCAGCATTTT	CATEEATDQPQHF
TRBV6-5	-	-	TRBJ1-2	TGTGCCAGCATCTCAACAGGGACCTATGGCTACACCTTC	CASISTGTYGYTF
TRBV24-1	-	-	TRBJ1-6	TGTGCCACCAGGCACAGGGAAAATTCACCCCTCCACTTT	CATRHRENSPLHF
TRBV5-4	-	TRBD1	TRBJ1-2	TGTGCCAGCAGCTTGGGGAGCGGTAGGGGGCAAAGCGATGGCTACACCTTC	CASSLGSGRGQSDGYTF
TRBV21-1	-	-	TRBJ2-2	TGTGCCAGTGGGAGAACAGGGGAGACCGGGGAGCTGTTTTTT	CASGRTGETGELFF
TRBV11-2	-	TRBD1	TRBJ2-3	TGTGCCAGCAGCTTAAACAGGGGCGCCACAGATACGCAGTATTTT	CASSLNRGATDTQYF
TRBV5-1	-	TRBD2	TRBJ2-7	TGCGCCAGCAGCTTAGCCGGGACTAGCGGGAGGTCCTACGAGCAGTACTTC	CASSLAGTSGRSYEQYF
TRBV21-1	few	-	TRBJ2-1	TGTGCCAGCAGCAACCACAGGGGGCATAGGGACAATGAGCAGTTCTTC	CASSNHRGHRDNEQFF
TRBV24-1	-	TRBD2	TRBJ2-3	TGTGCCACCAGTGGGAGCGGGAGGGCCACAGATACGCAGTATTTT	CATSGSGRATDTQYF
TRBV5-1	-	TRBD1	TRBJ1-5	TGCGCCAGCAGCTTGTCGGGACAGGGTAACCAGCCCCAGCATTTT	CASSLSGQGNQPQHF
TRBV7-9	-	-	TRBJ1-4	TGTGCCAGCAGATTCACCATGGCGGATAATGAAAAACTGTTTTTT	CASRFTMADNEKLFF
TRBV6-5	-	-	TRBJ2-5	TGTGCCAGCCGGAGGTTAGAGACCCAGTACTTC	CASRRLETQYF
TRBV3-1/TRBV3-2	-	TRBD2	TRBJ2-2	TGTGCCAGCAGCCAAACGACTAGCGGGTCCGGGGAGCTGTTTTTT	CASSQTTSGSGELFF
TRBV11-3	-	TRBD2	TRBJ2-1	TGTGCCAGCAGCTTCGGACTAGCGGGAGGGGGGTCCTACAATGAGCAGTTCTTC	CASSFGLAGGGSYNEQFF